A selection of T cell receptor beta chains follows, all from one sample in a study of beta chain features in type 1 diabetes. Repertoires were generated with immunoSEQ multiplex PCR, while TCRdb's copy carries only in-frame clones and drops some. Altogether hundreds of thousands of clones are present, 11% to 15% being singletons, with the ten largest covering roughly 0.04%. The sequenced material came from naive CD4+ T cells from blood. These receptors were obtained from a man aged 18 to 30 with type 1 diabetes. CDR3s include the opening cysteine and the closing phenylalanine or tryptophan. D genes are given only for firm matches. Not all rows give a size; the values are once, few, many and, for expanded clones, a class.

v_call,clone_size,d_call,j_call,cdr3_aa,cdr3_nt
TRBV6-5,.,.,TRBJ2-7,CASSYRGDSYEQYF,TGTGCCAGCAGTTACAGGGGGGACAGCTACGAGCAGTACTTC
TRBV30,few,.,TRBJ2-7,CAWIRQGSSYEQYF,TGTGCCTGGATCCGGCAGGGGAGCTCCTACGAGCAGTACTTC
TRBV7-6,.,.,TRBJ2-1,CASSPRQSSYNEQFF,TGTGCCAGCAGCCCGCGACAGAGCTCCTACAATGAGCAGTTCTTC
TRBV15,few,.,TRBJ2-2,CATRSGGNTGELFF,TGTGCCACCAGATCCGGGGGGAACACCGGGGAGCTGTTTTTT
TRBV6-6,.,.,TRBJ2-5,CASSLGTGRSSQYF,TGTGCCAGCAGCCTCGGGACGGGGAGGTCGTCCCAGTACTTC
TRBV7-9,few,.,TRBJ1-1,CASSLVWFGTEAFF,TGTGCCAGCAGCTTAGTGTGGTTTGGGACTGAAGCTTTCTTT
TRBV6-5,.,.,TRBJ2-3,CASGSTDTQYF,TGTGCCAGCGGGTCCACAGATACGCAGTATTTT
TRBV6-5,few,.,TRBJ2-1,CASSSPKYNEQFF,TGTGCCAGCAGTTCCCCGAAATACAATGAGCAGTTCTTC
TRBV5-1,.,.,TRBJ2-1,CASSLVSGDYNEQFF,TGCGCCAGCAGCTTGGTTAGCGGAGACTACAATGAGCAGTTCTTC
TRBV25-1,.,.,TRBJ1-1,CASSERVRGTEAFF,TGTGCCAGCAGTGAACGGGTTCGGGGCACTGAAGCTTTCTTT
TRBV5-1,.,TRBD2,TRBJ2-5,CASSFGIASGYQETQYF,TGCGCCAGCAGTTTCGGTATAGCTAGCGGATACCAAGAGACCCAGTACTTC
TRBV5-1,.,.,TRBJ1-1,CASSLATTNTEAFF,TGCGCCAGCAGCTTGGCCACTACGAACACTGAAGCTTTCTTT
TRBV2,few,.,TRBJ2-5,CASSEDLGETQYF,TGTGCCAGCAGTGAAGATCTGGGAGAGACCCAGTACTTC
TRBV7-8,.,.,TRBJ2-5,CASSLGGHDRETQYF,TGTGCCAGCAGCTTAGGGGGACACGACCGAGAGACCCAGTACTTC
TRBV6-5,.,.,TRBJ1-2,CASSPRGGGYTF,TGTGCCAGCAGTCCTCGTGGGGGTGGCTACACCTTC
TRBV6-5,.,TRBD2,TRBJ2-7,CASSYSGRPSYEQYF,TGTGCCAGCAGTTACTCCGGGAGGCCCTCCTACGAGCAGTACTTC
TRBV6-5,few,.,TRBJ2-2,CASSYWTSGRELFF,TGTGCCAGCAGTTATTGGACCAGCGGCCGGGAGCTGTTTTTT
TRBV29-1,few,TRBD1,TRBJ2-7,CSIRDRASYEQYF,TGCAGCATCCGGGACAGGGCCTCCTACGAGCAGTACTTC
TRBV27,.,.,TRBJ1-5,CASRASSGRGNQPQHF,TGTGCCAGCAGAGCCTCATCCGGCCGGGGCAATCAGCCCCAGCATTTT
TRBV7-9,few,TRBD1,TRBJ1-2,CASSLRDSYGYTF,TGTGCCAGCAGCTTACGGGACAGCTATGGCTACACCTTC
TRBV29-1,.,.,TRBJ1-1,CSVRKNTEAFF,TGCAGCGTTAGGAAGAACACTGAAGCTTTCTTT
TRBV20-1,.,.,TRBJ2-1,CSVPGHNEQFF,TGCAGTGTCCCCGGCCACAATGAGCAGTTCTTC
TRBV11-2,.,TRBD1,TRBJ1-2,CASSWDRAVNYGYTF,TGTGCCAGCAGCTGGGACAGGGCCGTTAACTATGGCTACACCTTC
TRBV14,few,TRBD1,TRBJ2-3,CASSQSARTGASTDTQYF,TGTGCCAGCAGCCAGAGTGCCCGGACAGGGGCTAGCACAGATACGCAGTATTTT
TRBV2,.,.,TRBJ2-7,CASRKITPYEQYF,TGTGCCAGCAGGAAGATCACCCCTTACGAGCAGTACTTC
TRBV29-1,few,TRBD1,TRBJ1-5,CSVGATGGQPQHF,TGCAGCGTTGGAGCTACAGGGGGACAGCCCCAGCATTTT
TRBV4-3,few,.,TRBJ2-3,CASSHGGTASTDTQYF,TGCGCCAGCAGCCACGGAGGGACAGCTAGCACAGATACGCAGTATTTT